This is a list of T cell receptor beta chains from one sample in a study of T cells expressing NK-cell markers. Reprocessing the 5' RACE reads, TCRdb reports a single entry for every CDR3 protein and omits DNA. The sample yields 550,000 to 600,000 distinct CDR3 sequences, of which the top ten take up 3% to 4.5%. Sequenced sample: blood T cells: a sorted CD56 or NKG2C T cell subset, CD4+ or CD8+ T cells, or bulk PBMC T cells (not recorded which). These receptors came from a man younger than 35 in good health. Each CDR3 is given with its conserved first and last residue.

TRBV7-2,TRBJ2-5,CASSLGASRIGVQETQYF
TRBV5-1,TRBJ2-1,CASSAGGSPFF
TRBV29-1,TRBJ2-7,CSIEHREVPYEQYF
TRBV30,TRBJ2-3,CAWGWTSGPSTDTQYF
TRBV7-2,TRBJ1-6,CASSLGVGQGSPLHF
TRBV7-2,TRBJ2-1,CASSWDRGRYNEQFF
TRBV14,TRBJ2-4,CASSQDGVAWVGIQYF
TRBV4-2,TRBJ1-1,CASSQDPGEGTAEAFF
TRBV5-1,TRBJ2-2,CASSTYGDSGELFF
TRBV6-1,TRBJ2-1,CASRLAPLTYNEQFF
TRBV4-3,TRBJ2-5,CASSQDLARGQETQYF
TRBV20-1,TRBJ2-1,CSLKIASGIYNEQFF
TRBV2,TRBJ2-1,CASSEVGGLGDEQFF
TRBV12-3/TRBV12-4,TRBJ2-1,CASVNYNEQFF
TRBV12-3/TRBV12-4,TRBJ2-7,CASRPSEQNEQYF
TRBV20-1,TRBJ2-1,CSARPAGGGNEQFF
TRBV2,TRBJ2-1,CASTAVPSLVNEQFF
TRBV5-1,TRBJ1-1,CASSLELVGYTEAFF
TRBV13,TRBJ2-1,CASSQRDSSGDNEQFF
TRBV7-3,TRBJ2-1,CASSPEGTSRHNEQFF
TRBV5-1,TRBJ2-3,CASSGPGQGSNTDTQYF
TRBV6-5,TRBJ2-1,CASSYSPSGSYNEQFF
TRBV19,TRBJ2-3,CASRPSEADTQYF
TRBV12-3/TRBV12-4,TRBJ1-5,CASSGTGGQPQHF
TRBV20-1,TRBJ1-5,CSATGQGVNQPQHF
TRBV20-1,TRBJ2-1,CSAIEFYSYNEQFF
TRBV28,TRBJ2-4,CASSGVLWGALAKNIQYF
TRBV12-3/TRBV12-4,TRBJ2-1,CASRGPSTNEQFF
TRBV28,TRBJ2-5,CASSPPHVLETQYF
TRBV6-1,TRBJ2-7,CASSPRASRYEQYF
TRBV7-8,TRBJ2-1,CASSLTMRDQQFF
TRBV20-1,TRBJ2-7,CSARPGSGRAAPSSYEQYF
TRBV6-1,TRBJ2-7,CASRGDPSGFSYEQYF
TRBV2,TRBJ1-1,CASNGLTDTEAFF
TRBV29-1,TRBJ2-1,CSGRRTGGENEQFF
TRBV6-2/TRBV6-3,TRBJ2-1,CAVAGGGNEQFF
TRBV24-1,TRBJ2-5,CATSDLLRTGIETQYF
TRBV29-1,TRBJ2-7,CSVTGVLVDEQYF
TRBV12-3/TRBV12-4,TRBJ1-5,CASSFVGHNNQPQHF
TRBV6-1,TRBJ1-3,CASGQGVSGNTIYF
TRBV4-3,TRBJ2-1,CASSQGGFSSYNEQFF
TRBV2,TRBJ2-1,CASSLGPTRRQFF
TRBV7-2,TRBJ2-7,CASSHNRGLAGGDEQYF
TRBV7-8,TRBJ2-6,CASSFGTGVTSGANVLTF
TRBV20-1,TRBJ1-4,CSALGRDNEKLFF
TRBV7-2,TRBJ2-1,CASSRQMDEQFF
TRBV9,TRBJ2-3,CASSYSTGIGTDTQYF
TRBV27,TRBJ2-3,CASKSVTWGSTDTQYF
TRBV5-4,TRBJ2-3,CASSLGTMTDTQYF
TRBV5-6,TRBJ2-7,CASSLLDTGFTYEQYF
TRBV7-3,TRBJ2-3,CASSPVTSGGRDTQYF
TRBV30,TRBJ2-3,CAWSWSGASTDTQYF
TRBV5-5,TRBJ2-3,CASSWGTVSVDTQYF
TRBV12-3/TRBV12-4,TRBJ2-7,CASSAETSGQNLYEQYF
TRBV7-9,TRBJ1-5,CASSPGRGRQPQHF